These 5 T cell receptor beta chains were all obtained from the same sample, sequenced in a study of T cell repertoires in cytomegalovirus infection. Via MiXCR, TCRdb re-called the reads, giving one row per CDR3 protein. The table has nearly 450,000 distinct CDR3 sequences, roughly 31% seen once. The sample comprised PBMCs. Receptors originate from a human donor in good health (CMV status not recorded). Some clones in this sample may be carry-over from other donors' samples.

This clonotype appeared many times. The V gene is TRBV7-2, the J gene TRBJ1-5; 12 bases match TRBD1. CDR3 length: 17 amino acids. CDR1 and CDR2 from the germline V gene are SGHTA and FQGNSA. V trimming: 7 bases; J trimming: 6 bases; junction bases outside the gene matches: 13. The CDR3 DNA follows: TGTGCCAGCACCACTACGTCGGGACAGGGGGCAGGTCAGCCCCAGCATTTT. Translating gives CASTTTSGQGAGQPQHF.

The rearrangement joins TRBV10-1 to TRBJ1-1; no definite D call. The CDR3 has 12 amino acids. Per the germline V gene, CDR1 is WNHNN and CDR2 is SYGVQD (reference sequence). Trimming took 4 bases from V and 3 from J, leaving 6 bases between them. The chain's CDR3 is CASSGGDTEAFF. CDR3 coding DNA: TGCGCCAGCAGTGGCGGGGACACTGAAGCTTTCTTT.

The chain's CDR3 is CASNGDTGRSQPQHF. Here the CDR3 DNA reads TGTGCCAGCAATGGCGACACAGGGAGAAGTCAGCCCCAGCATTTT. The chain is built from TRBV2 and TRBJ1-5; possible D gene TRBD1, 6 bases. This CDR3 is 15 amino acids long. Between the trimmed V and J ends, which lost 7 bases and 6 bases, there was a span of 19 bases. Per germline, CDR1 SNHLY and CDR2 FYNNEI.

This rearrangement joins TRBV5-4 to TRBJ2-7; maybe TRBD1 (7 bases). With 4 bases removed from V and 7 bases from J, the gap between germline ends came to 24 bases. Looked up from germline, CDR1 is SGHNT and CDR2 is YYREEE (reference sequence). The CDR3 loop spans 16 amino acids. CDR3 DNA sequence: TGTGCCAGCAGCCCCGGGGGTGGGACAGCCGTGTTTGAGCAGTACTTC. This sequence encodes CASSPGGGTAVFEQYF.

This chain joins TRBV3-1 and TRBJ2-1; D perhaps matches TRBD1 (6 bases). V dropped 0 bases and J dropped 4 bases, with 16 bases sitting between them. Per germline, CDR1 LGHDT and CDR2 YNNKEL (reference sequence). The CDR3 sequence is 17 residues long. CDR3 in amino acids: CASSQDPPGVQYNEQFF. For the CDR3, the DNA is TGTGCCAGCAGCCAAGATCCGCCAGGGGTCCAATACAATGAGCAGTTCTTC.